Below are 25 T cell receptor beta chains sequenced from a single sample in a study of CD8 T cells in Susac syndrome. Random-hexamer reverse transcription was applied to about 0.45 to 1 ug RNA. TCRdb reanalysed the immunoSEQ multiplex PCR reads using MiXCR and keeps one entry per CDR3 protein. The sample contains roughly 190,000 distinct CDR3 sequences, 93% of which appear only once. The sample comprised CD4+ T cells from PBMCs. The receptors originated from a human donor in good health.

This clonotype was detected once. The CDR3 DNA sequence: TGCGCCAGCAGCCCAAGTGGCAGCCTCAATTCACCCCTCCACTTT. Its translation: CASSPSGSLNSPLHF. The chain recombines TRBV5-1 with TRBJ1-6; D remains ambiguous. V dropped 4 bases and J dropped 7 bases, with 15 bases sitting between them. Germline CDR1 and CDR2: SGHRS and YFSETQ. The CDR3 is 15 residues long.

The chain employs TRBV6-2 or TRBV6-3 and TRBJ2-7; D is uncertain. Deletions cut 4 bases from V and 11 bases from J, with 12 bases between. Germline V gives CDR1 MNHEY, CDR2 SVGEGT. The CDR3 sequence is 11 residues long. The DNA for the CDR3 is TGTGCCAGCAGTTCAACCGACCGAAAGTACTTC. This translates into CASSSTDRKYF.

The rearrangement links TRBV7-8 to TRBJ1-6, with 7 bases lining up with TRBD1. J was trimmed by 7 bases and V by 5 bases; bases with no gene match: 8. CDR1 and CDR2 (germline): SGHVS, FQNEAQ. The CDR3 consists of 15 residues. The CDR3 region is CASSLRGTANSPLHF. In nucleotides, the CDR3 is TGTGCCAGCAGCCTCCGGGGGACAGCCAATTCACCCCTCCACTTT.

CDR3 residues: CASSSWTSGGEWYF. The CDR3 DNA sequence: TGTGCCAGCAGCTCCTGGACTAGCGGGGGTGAATGGTATTTT. V gene TRBV11-2 combines with J gene TRBJ2-3; 13 bases line up with TRBD2. The CDR3 has 14 residues. Germline lookup yields CDR1 SGHAT and CDR2 FQNNGV. Trimming cost V 4 bases and J 14 bases; bases outside gene matches: 9. Full variable domain (outside the CDR3, taken from reference TRBV11-2 and TRBJ2-3): EAGVAQSPRYKIIEKRQSVAFWCNPISGHATLYWYQQILGQGPKLLIQFQNNGVVDDSQLPKDRFSAERLKGVDSTLKIQPAKLEDSAVYLCASSSWTSGGEWYFGPGTRLTVL.

The CDR3 sequence: CSARVQGQGNYNEQFF. The DNA of the CDR3 is TGCAGTGCTAGAGTTCAGGGACAGGGAAACTACAATGAGCAGTTCTTC. The rearrangement links TRBV20-1 to TRBJ2-1; 9 nucleotides agree with TRBD1. This CDR3 is 16 amino acids long. CDR1 and CDR2 (germline): DFQATT, SNEGSKA (reference sequence). Trimming cost V 1 base and J 3 bases; bases outside gene matches: 7.

The chain couples TRBV9 to TRBJ2-1; unclear D gene. Germline lookup yields CDR1 SGDLS and CDR2 YYNGEE. V lost 0 bases to trimming and J lost 2 bases, with 9 bases between them. This CDR3 comprises 15 residues. The CDR3 loop is CASSVGTKAYNEQFF. CDR3 sequence (DNA): TGTGCCAGCAGCGTAGGCACTAAGGCCTACAATGAGCAGTTCTTC.

The V and J genes are TRBV19 and TRBJ1-4; D possibly corresponds to TRBD1 (5 bases). This CDR3 is 14 amino acids long. Trimming took 3 bases from V and 7 from J, leaving 12 bases between them. CDR1 LNHDA and CDR2 SQIVND come from the germline V gene (reference sequence). As DNA, the CDR3 is TGTGCCAGTAGTATCCCAAATACAGGTGAAAAACTGTTTTTT. Translating gives CASSIPNTGEKLFF.

The genes are TRBV7-2 and TRBJ1-6; D unclear. Trimming took 1 base from V and 7 from J, leaving 11 bases between them. The V gene's germline CDR1 is SGHTA and CDR2 FQGNSA. This CDR3 region has 15 residues. The CDR3 nucleotides read TGTGCCAGCAGCTTAGGGCTTACCCGAAATTCACCCCTCCACTTT. Its protein is CASSLGLTRNSPLHF.

The chain joins TRBV13 to TRBJ1-6; D is ambiguous. The germline V gene encodes CDR1 PRHDT and CDR2 FYEKMQ (reference sequence). V gave up 3 bases and J gave up 0 bases, with 9 bases separating them. This CDR3 spans 16 amino acids. The CDR3 reads CASSLGRISYNSPLHF. The CDR3 DNA sequence: TGTGCCAGCAGCTTGGGCAGAATCTCCTATAATTCACCCCTCCACTTT.

In its sample, this clonotype was seen once. The J gene is TRBJ2-7, the V gene TRBV27, with TRBD1 matching 8 bases. In germline, CDR1 is MNHEY, CDR2 SMNVEV (reference sequence). With 0 bases clipped from V and 4 bases from J, the junction kept 2 bases outside the gene matches. The CDR3 length is 14 residues. CDR3 nucleotide sequence: TGTGCCAGCAGTTTATCCAGACAGGGGTACGAGCAGTACGTC. Its translation is CASSLSRQGYEQYV.

The chain employs TRBV29-1 and TRBJ1-1; D gene uncertain. This CDR3 spans 14 amino acids. V was pared by 3 bases and J by 1 base, with 12 bases between. The germline CDR1 and CDR2 sequences are SQVTM and ANQGSEA. The CDR3 sequence is CSVDSSTRNTEAFF. The CDR3 region has the DNA TGCAGCGTTGACTCATCGACGAGGAACACTGAAGCTTTCTTT.

The chain combines TRBV9 with TRBJ2-5; 7 bases map to TRBD1. Germline lookup yields CDR1 SGDLS and CDR2 YYNGEE. V lost 0 bases and J lost 7; bases outside the gene matches: 12. The CDR3 runs to 16 residues. The CDR3 nucleotides read TGTGCCAGCAGCGTAGGGTTGGGGACAGCGTGGCGGACCCAGTACTTC. This gives the protein CASSVGLGTAWRTQYF.

The gene calls are TRBV7-8 and TRBJ1-5, with D possibly matching TRBD1 (6 bases). The germline V gene has CDR1 SGHVS and CDR2 FQNEAQ. The CDR3 covers 15 residues. The ends were cut back, 2 bases at V and 8 bases at J, with 16 bases in the middle. The CDR3 sequence is CASSLMGGGLEPQHF. The DNA for the CDR3 is TGTGCCAGCAGCTTAATGGGGGGGGGCCTAGAGCCCCAGCATTTT.

V is TRBV20-1 and J is TRBJ1-2; no clear D gene. The germline CDR1 and CDR2 sequences are DFQATT and SNEGSKA (reference sequence). The CDR3 spans 14 residues. V was shortened by 4 bases and J by 6 bases, with 18 bases between the two germline ends. Here the CDR3 DNA reads TGCAGTGCTAAGGAGTCCCCGGTGTCAAATGGCTACACCTTC. Translating it yields CSAKESPVSNGYTF.

The V and J genes are TRBV15 and TRBJ2-2; D is unclear. CDR1 and CDR2 from the germline V gene are LNHNV and YYDKDF (reference sequence). V was cut by 0 bases and J by 9 bases, with 8 bases left in between. CDR3 length: 13 residues. The CDR3 protein is CATSRETGRELFF. CDR3 bases: TGTGCCACCAGCAGAGAGACTGGCAGGGAGCTGTTTTTT.

The chain uses TRBV30 and TRBJ2-7, with D perhaps TRBD2 (6 bases). CDR1 and CDR2 (germline): GTSNPN, SVGIG (reference sequence). The CDR3 is made up of 12 amino acids. Trimming left V 5 bases short and J 0 bases short, with 8 bases between. CDR3 residues: CAWGGSSYEQYF. The DNA of the CDR3 is TGTGCCTGGGGGGGGAGCTCCTACGAGCAGTACTTC.

The J gene is TRBJ1-2, the V gene TRBV4-2; no clear D gene. This CDR3 spans 15 amino acids. V was cut by 0 bases and J by 0 bases, with 8 bases left in between. CDR1 and CDR2 from the germline V gene are LGHNA and YNFKEQ. The CDR3: CASSQEVVSNYGYTF. For the CDR3, the DNA is TGTGCCAGCAGCCAAGAGGTCGTCTCTAACTATGGCTACACCTTC.

The chain recombines TRBV27 with TRBJ2-5; D is ambiguous. Germline V lookup: CDR1 MNHEY, CDR2 SMNVEV (reference sequence). The CDR3 loop spans 13 amino acids. Trimming removed 2 bases from V and 1 base from J, with 5 bases in between. CDR3 protein: CASSLVAQETQYF. CDR3 DNA: TGTGCCAGCAGTTTAGTGGCCCAAGAGACCCAGTACTTC.

V gene TRBV7-2 combines with J gene TRBJ2-2; TRBD2 is a possible D gene (6 bases). The CDR3 has 13 residues. Deletions cut 4 bases from V and 7 bases from J, with 10 bases between. Looked up from germline, CDR1 is SGHTA and CDR2 is FQGNSA. For the CDR3, the DNA is TGTGCCAGCAGCTCTCTAGCGATCGGGGAGCTGTTTTTT. Amino acids: CASSSLAIGELFF.

J is TRBJ2-1 and V is TRBV7-2; a possible D gene is TRBD2 (5 bases). Per the germline V gene, CDR1 is SGHTA and CDR2 is FQGNSA. This CDR3 region has 14 residues. V lost 6 bases, J lost 5 bases, and 14 bases lay in between. CDR3 sequence (DNA): TGTGCCAGCAGAAAGGGAGTGGAGAACAATGAGCAGTTCTTC. Protein product: CASRKGVENNEQFF.

The genes are TRBV6-2 or TRBV6-3 and TRBJ2-2; D is unclear. The length of the CDR3 is 17 residues. V was shortened by 4 bases and J by 5 bases, with 20 bases between the two germline ends. Germline V lookup: CDR1 MNHEY, CDR2 SVGEGT. The DNA for the CDR3 is TGTGCCAGCAGTTGGTTTGGCAGTCATAAGGGAACCGGGGAGCTGTTTTTT. This sequence encodes CASSWFGSHKGTGELFF.

The chain combines TRBV29-1 with TRBJ2-3; D assignment may be TRBD1 or TRBD2 (6 bases each). Germline CDR1 and CDR2: SQVTM and ANQGSEA. This CDR3 is 13 amino acids long. CDR3 amino acids: CTIWGAGRDTQYF. CDR3 in DNA: TGCACCATCTGGGGGGCAGGGCGAGATACGCAGTATTTT.

This rearrangement joins TRBV6-5 to TRBJ1-1; D is possibly TRBD1 (6 bases). Germline-derived CDR1 and CDR2 are MNHEY and SVGAGI. V was clipped by 6 bases and J by 2 bases, with 13 bases between them. CDR3 length: 14 amino acids. The CDR3 sequence: CASSGQPRNTEAFF. As DNA, the CDR3 is TGTGCCAGCAGCGGACAGCCTCGAAACACTGAAGCTTTCTTT.

This chain uses TRBV20-1 with TRBJ2-2; 11 bases are shared with TRBD2. The CDR3 runs to 16 residues. V was pared by 3 bases and J by 5 bases, with 8 bases of the junction left unmatched. Germline V gene data show CDR1 as DFQATT and CDR2 as SNEGSKA (reference sequence). The CDR3 spells CSARDRLAGRTGELFF. The CDR3 bases are TGCAGTGCTAGGGACCGACTAGCGGGGCGTACCGGGGAGCTGTTTTTT.

The chain recombines TRBV7-8 with TRBJ2-2; possible D gene TRBD1, 6 bases. CDR1 is SGHVS, CDR2 FQNEAQ, per germline. This CDR3 has 15 residues. The ends were cut back, 3 bases at V and 1 base at J, with 9 bases in the middle. The CDR3 loop reads CASSLGAQNTGELFF. In DNA form, the CDR3 reads TGTGCCAGCAGCTTGGGGGCGCAGAACACCGGGGAGCTGTTTTTT.